The clone carrying this T cell receptor beta chain was seen only once. Its antigen remains unidentified. Primers: 60 Vbeta forward and 13 Jbeta reverse. This table comes from immunoSEQ multiplex PCR, and its TCRdb copy is limited to in-frame clones, with some not included. This sample yields about 150,000 clones, of which about four fifths are seen a single time; about 6.7% belongs to the top ten. The sample is drawn from a study of cytomegalovirus exposure and HLA in healthy donors. Study-wide results and limits: The authors considered a cluster of highly shared sequence variants likely to be a sequencing artifact. Most sequenced TCRs were rare (though some public TCRs occurred in many donors). Researchers left out some V segments, among them TRBV6-2 and TRBV6-3, as indistinguishable.

In germline, CDR1 is SQVTM, CDR2 ANQGSEA. This CDR3 region has 13 residues. With 5 bases removed from V and 2 bases from J, the gap between germline ends came to 12 bases. The chain is built from TRBV29-1 and TRBJ2-5, with D tentatively TRBD1 (6 bases). The sequenced material came from PBMCs. The TCR originated in a man aged 50 to 59 in good health and CMV-seropositive. The CDR3: CSVTGQIQETQYF. The CDR3, as DNA: TGCAGCGTTACTGGACAGATACAAGAGACCCAGTACTTC.